This is a list of T cell receptor beta chains from one sample in a study of T cells in Graves' hyperthyroidism and ophthalmopathy. TCRdb redid the calling of the multiplex PCR reads with MiXCR, one entry per CDR3 protein. The table lists approximately 570,000 distinct CDR3 sequences, nearly 20% of them singletons. Sequencing was carried out using blood. These receptors all stem from a man in his forties with Graves' ophthalmopathy. Both conserved end residues are part of each CDR3. Fields, in order: D gene, clone size, V gene, J gene, CDR3 length, CDR3 DNA, CDR3 protein. D genes are given only for firm matches. Only part of the rows carry a size: once, few, many, or a class if the clone is expanded.

>TRBD2|many|TRBV3-1|TRBJ2-7|15
TGTGCCAGCAGCCAAGAGGGACTAGCGGATGCCGAGCAGTACTTC
CASSQEGLADAEQYF
>TRBD2|NA|TRBV5-6|TRBJ2-1|16
TGTGCCAGCAGCTTATTGGTCCAGCGGGGCTACAATGAGCAGTTCTTC
CASSLLVQRGYNEQFF
>TRBD1|NA|TRBV7-2|TRBJ2-7|14
TGTGCCAGCAGCTTGGGACAGGGAGAGAACGAGCAGTACTTC
CASSLGQGENEQYF
>NA|few|TRBV30|TRBJ2-5|12
TGTGCCTGGAGTGTAAGAGTGGAGACCCAGTACTTC
CAWSVRVETQYF
>NA|many|TRBV12-3/TRBV12-4|TRBJ1-1|17
TGTGCCAGCCTAAAGGGGAAAAACAGACCCATGAACACTGAAGCTTTCTTT
CASLKGKNRPMNTEAFF
>NA|NA|TRBV2|TRBJ2-3|11
TGTGCCAGCGATTACGGCGGGAATGAGTATTTT
CASDYGGNEYF
>TRBD2|few|TRBV7-3|TRBJ2-3|15
TGTGCCAGCAGCTTACAGGGACTAGAGTCTGATACGCAGTATTTT
CASSLQGLESDTQYF
>TRBD1|NA|TRBV19|TRBJ2-2|16
TGTGCCAGTAGTACCAACAGGGGGAGTGGTACCGGGGAGCTGTTTTTT
CASSTNRGSGTGELFF
>NA|NA|TRBV28|TRBJ2-3|14
TGTGCCAGCAATAAGTCAGGCCAAACCTATACGCAGTATTTT
CASNKSGQTYTQYF
>NA|NA|TRBV11-2|TRBJ2-5|14
TGTGCCAGCAGCGAAATAAGGGATCAAGAGACCCAGTACTTC
CASSEIRDQETQYF
>TRBD1|many|TRBV20-1|TRBJ2-1|14
TGCAGTGCTTACAGGGGTAATTCTAACAATGAGCAGTTCTTC
CSAYRGNSNNEQFF
>NA|few|TRBV10-3|TRBJ1-1|15
TGTGCCATCAGTGAAAACGGGGGATATGGCACTGAAGCTTTCTTT
CAISENGGYGTEAFF
>TRBD1|many|TRBV12-3/TRBV12-4|TRBJ1-5|17
TGTGCCAGCCAAGTTTGGGGGAACAGGGGGCTACGGCAGCCCCAGCATTTT
CASQVWGNRGLRQPQHF
>NA|few|TRBV5-5|TRBJ1-3|15
TGTGCCAGCAGCTTGGGAAGGGCCTCTGGAAACACCATATATTTT
CASSLGRASGNTIYF
>TRBD2|NA|TRBV10-3|TRBJ2-7|14
TGTGCCATCAGTGATGGATTAGCGGGAGTCGAGCAGTACTTC
CAISDGLAGVEQYF
>NA|few|TRBV5-1|TRBJ1-1|18
TGCGCCAGCTTTGGGGGGGTAGGACACCGTGAGGAGTACACTGAAGCTTTCTTT
CASFGGVGHREEYTEAFF
>NA|NA|TRBV6-1|TRBJ1-2|14
TGTGCCAGCAGTAACCCCGGGACGCATTATGGCTACACCTTC
CASSNPGTHYGYTF
>NA|few|TRBV6-4|TRBJ1-6|12
TGTGCCAGCAGCCGGCCGACGGCCTCTCTCCACTTT
CASSRPTASLHF
>TRBD1|NA|TRBV10-3|TRBJ2-7|16
TGTGCCATCGGTGGCGGCGACAGGGGGGCTTTCTACGAGCAGTACTTC
CAIGGGDRGAFYEQYF
>TRBD1|many|TRBV7-8|TRBJ2-6|19
TGTGCCAGCAGCTTAGCGCTACCAGGGGGCCGCTCTGGGGCCAACGTCCTGACTTTC
CASSLALPGGRSGANVLTF
>TRBD1|NA|TRBV18|TRBJ1-4|16
TGTGCCAGCTCCCCAGACAGGGGGCGCAGGAATGAAAAACTGTTTTTT
CASSPDRGRRNEKLFF